This entry lists 21 T cell receptor beta chains sequenced from one sample in a study of T cell clonotyping in hematopoietic cell transplantation. The repertoire was sequenced with immunoSEQ multiplex PCR; TCRdb's copy has only in-frame clones and lacks some. The data show around 80,000 clones, less than 96% seen once. Time point meaning: recipient sample about 28 days before transplant, after cytoreduction. Sequences were derived from peripheral blood mononuclear cells, sampled before stem cell transplant. The receptor source for this set is a woman between 50 and 59 years old with acute myeloid leukemia. Some clones in this sample may be carry-over from other donors' samples.

The chain links TRBV6-5 to TRBJ1-1, with D perhaps matching TRBD1 (5 bases). The germline V and J ends were trimmed by 2 bases and 1 base, with 14 bases remaining between them. The CDR3 is made up of 16 amino acids. The germline V gene encodes CDR1 MNHEY and CDR2 SVGAGI. CDR3 DNA: TGTGCCAGCAGTTACCTTCCGAGGGGACCGAACACTGAAGCTTTCTTT. Amino acid sequence: CASSYLPRGPNTEAFF.

This clone is a singleton in its sample. This chain connects TRBV5-6 to TRBJ1-1; 9 bases align to TRBD1. V dropped 3 bases and J dropped 1; count of bases not matched to a gene: 4. The CDR3 consists of 15 residues. Germline V lookup: CDR1 SGHDT, CDR2 YYEEEE. The CDR3 loop is CASSWGTGRNTEAFF. CDR3 DNA sequence: TGTGCCAGCAGCTGGGGGACAGGGAGGAACACTGAAGCTTTCTTT.

The rearrangement joins TRBV2 to TRBJ2-5; D unclear. The CDR3 contains 14 residues. Trimming took off 5 bases at V and 2 bases at J, with 12 bases between the two ends. Germline V gene sequence: CDR1 SNHLY, CDR2 FYNNEI. The CDR3 here is CASSPSAQQETQYF. In DNA, the CDR3 is TGTGCCAGCAGTCCATCGGCACAACAAGAGACCCAGTACTTC.

The chain links TRBV19 to TRBJ1-5; D gene uncertain. With 3 bases removed from V and 2 bases from J, the gap between germline ends came to 11 bases. The CDR3 runs to 15 residues. Germline CDR1 and CDR2: LNHDA and SQIVND (reference sequence). CDR3 region: CASSMLVIGNQPQHF. The CDR3 DNA reads as TGTGCCAGTAGTATGCTGGTAATTGGCAATCAGCCCCAGCATTTT.

The J gene is TRBJ1-1, the V gene TRBV7-3, with 7 positions matching TRBD1. There are 14 residues in the CDR3. CDR1 is SGHTA, CDR2 FQGTGA, per germline. V lost 5 bases to trimming and J lost 1 base; unmatched junction nucleotides: 4. CDR3 coding DNA: TGTGCCAGCAGCCCCCAGGGGGGGAACACTGAAGCTTTCTTT. It yields the protein CASSPQGGNTEAFF.

The rearrangement joins TRBV7-2 to TRBJ2-5; D uncertain. Trimming removed 6 bases at V and 5 bases at J, with 10 bases between. This CDR3 spans 12 amino acids. Germline assignment: CDR1 SGHTA and CDR2 FQGNSA. CDR3 sequence reads: CASRIGGETQYF. The CDR3 nucleotides are TGTGCCAGCAGGATCGGCGGTGAGACCCAGTACTTC.

This clone has only one observation. V gene TRBV19 combines with J gene TRBJ2-1; a weak D match, TRBD1 (5 bases). Germline V gene data show CDR1 as LNHDA and CDR2 as SQIVND (reference sequence). This CDR3 is built from 14 residues. Trimming shortened V by 6 bases and J by 2 bases, and 11 bases separated the two germline ends. The chain's CDR3 is CASRGHLPYNEQFF. CDR3 bases: TGTGCCAGTAGGGGGCACCTACCCTACAATGAGCAGTTCTTC.

V usage is TRBV5-8 and J usage is TRBJ1-5, with 7 bases identical to TRBD1. This CDR3 is 15 amino acids long. Per germline, CDR1 SGHTS and CDR2 YDEGEE. V lost 4 bases to trimming and J lost 3 bases; unmatched junction nucleotides: 7. CDR3 protein: CASSGGQSNNQPQHF. CDR3 DNA: TGTGCCAGCAGCGGGGGACAGAGCAACAATCAGCCCCAGCATTTT.

This rearrangement joins TRBV27 to TRBJ1-2; D may be TRBD1 (6 bases). V lost 10 bases, J lost 8 bases, and 29 bases lay in between. The germline V gene encodes CDR1 MNHEY and CDR2 SMNVEV (reference sequence). The length of the CDR3 is 16 residues. The CDR3 DNA reads as TGTGCCACTCCGCCCGGGACATCGATACCATTATGGGGCTACACCTTC. It encodes CATPPGTSIPLWGYTF.

The rearrangement links TRBV6-1 to TRBJ1-5, with TRBD1 matching over 8 bases. The CDR3 spans 13 residues. Germline assignment: CDR1 MNHNS and CDR2 SASEGT. V dropped 6 bases and J dropped 7; count of bases not matched to a gene: 5. The DNA of the CDR3 is TGTGCCAGCAGGGGGACAGGTTCCCAGCCCCAGCATTTT. Translation gives CASRGTGSQPQHF.

J is TRBJ2-3 and V is TRBV7-9; TRBD2 matches at 12 bases. CDR3 length: 15 amino acids. The V gene end was trimmed by 4 bases and the J gene end by 3 bases; junction bases not matched to a gene: 2. CDR1 is SEHNR and CDR2 is FQNEAQ in the germline V gene (reference sequence). The CDR3 DNA sequence: TGTGCCAGCAGCTCAGGGACTAGCGGGACAGATACGCAGTATTTT. It codes for CASSSGTSGTDTQYF.

The chain joins TRBV6-5 to TRBJ2-1; TRBD1 aligns across 7 bases. CDR1 is MNHEY, CDR2 SVGAGI, per germline. This CDR3 region has 13 residues. J was trimmed by 10 bases and V by 6 bases; bases with no gene match: 9. The chain's CDR3 is CASRRTGRAEQFF. The CDR3, as DNA: TGTGCCAGCAGAAGGACAGGCCGCGCAGAGCAGTTCTTC.

The chain joins TRBV9 to TRBJ1-2; D remains unclear. The V and J ends lost 4 bases and 2 bases respectively, with 15 bases between them. This CDR3 region has 15 residues. CDR1 is SGDLS, CDR2 YYNGEE, per germline. The CDR3 protein is CASSPSGHQNYGYTF. The DNA of the CDR3 is TGTGCCAGCAGCCCCTCGGGCCACCAAAACTATGGCTACACCTTC.

J is TRBJ1-5 and V is TRBV5-1; D unresolved. The germline V gene has CDR1 SGHRS and CDR2 YFSETQ. This CDR3 is built from 16 residues. The V end was cut by 0 bases, the J end by 0 bases, with 10 bases between. CDR3 DNA: TGCGCCAGCAGCTTGGCCGGTCCTTATAGCAATCAGCCCCAGCATTTT. Its protein product is CASSLAGPYSNQPQHF.

This rearrangement joins TRBV15 to TRBJ1-1; possible D gene TRBD1, 6 bases. V was shortened by 4 bases and J by 1 base, with 10 bases between the two germline ends. CDR1 and CDR2 (germline): LNHNV, YYDKDF (reference sequence). This CDR3 has 14 amino acids. The CDR3 region is CATSIRRGNTEAFF. CDR3 nucleotides: TGTGCCACCAGCATACGCAGGGGGAACACTGAAGCTTTCTTT.

The V and J genes are TRBV11-3 and TRBJ2-1; tentative D call: TRBD2 (5 bases). The CDR3 is made up of 16 amino acids. The V gene's germline CDR1 is SGHNT and CDR2 YENEEA. The V end was cut by 2 bases, the J end by 0 bases, with 11 bases between. DNA of the CDR3: TGTGCCAGCAGCTTAAGAAACCGGGGCTCCTACAATGAGCAGTTCTTC. Translating it yields CASSLRNRGSYNEQFF.

This clone was seen once. This sequence joins TRBV30 and TRBJ1-5; maybe TRBD1 (6 bases). Germline V CDR1 and CDR2: GTSNPN, SVGIG (reference sequence). V dropped 5 bases and J dropped 4 bases, with 12 bases sitting between them. This CDR3 has 13 amino acids. CDR3: CAWGGRENQPQHF. DNA of the CDR3: TGTGCCTGGGGGGGCAGGGAAAATCAGCCCCAGCATTTT.

This clone has a single count. This chain joins TRBV29-1 and TRBJ1-5; possible D gene TRBD1, 6 bases. V was shortened by 7 bases and J by 1 base, with 14 bases between the two germline ends. The CDR3 loop spans 14 amino acids. From germline, CDR1 is SQVTM and CDR2 ANQGSEA. For the CDR3, the DNA is TGCAGCGCCGGGGGGGACACCAGCAATCAGCCCCAGCATTTT. This encodes CSAGGDTSNQPQHF.

This chain joins TRBV30 and TRBJ1-5; D call uncertain. The CDR3 covers 12 residues. Germline V CDR1 and CDR2: GTSNPN, SVGIG (reference sequence). Trimming shortened V by 0 bases and J by 5 bases, and 5 bases separated the two germline ends. In DNA, the CDR3 is TGTGCCTGGAGTGTAAATGATCAGCCCCAGCATTTT. Protein: CAWSVNDQPQHF.

The genes are TRBV2 and TRBJ1-6; no reliable D call. CDR3 length: 15 residues. Trimming shortened V by 3 bases and J by 6 bases, and 12 bases separated the two germline ends. CDR1 and CDR2 (germline): SNHLY, FYNNEI. The CDR3 bases are TGTGCCAGCAGTGACAGCTTGAAATTTAATTCACCCCTCCACTTT. The encoded protein is CASSDSLKFNSPLHF.

The chain has TRBV10-1 and TRBJ2-1, with D perhaps matching TRBD2 (5 bases). This CDR3 is built from 14 residues. The V gene lost 3 bases and the J gene lost 0 bases, with 6 bases spanning the gap. Per germline, CDR1 WNHNN and CDR2 SYGVQD (reference sequence). CDR3 sequence reads: CASSDRGSYNEQFF. DNA of the CDR3: TGCGCCAGCAGTGACCGGGGCTCCTACAATGAGCAGTTCTTC.